The rows below give T cell receptor beta chains drawn from one sample of a study of lung T cells in sarcoidosis with Löfgren's syndrome. A single record per CDR3 protein comes from TCRdb applying MiXCR to the reads. The profile shows some 19,000 distinct CDR3 sequences, around a fifth of them singletons. Material: CD4+ T cells from bronchoalveolar lavage. The source of these receptors is a human donor with sarcoidosis (Löfgren's syndrome or another form), or a control subject (not recorded which). Each CDR3 is given without its conserved first and last residue. A D gene is named only where the DNA matches it firmly.

CDR3 length	V gene	D gene	J gene	CDR3 protein
13	TRBV20-1	.	TRBJ1-2	SARGQNTTNYGYT
13	TRBV3-1	.	TRBJ2-3	ASSQRLGSTDTQY
12	TRBV7-9	.	TRBJ1-2	ASSHSGGLIPYT
12	TRBV3-1	TRBD1	TRBJ1-1	ASVPGDRNTEAF
11	TRBV20-1	.	TRBJ1-5	SAPSGYNQPQH
12	TRBV3-1	TRBD2	TRBJ2-7	ASSQTSGIYEQY
10	TRBV20-1	.	TRBJ2-1	SSHGSTNEQF
17	TRBV6-2/TRBV6-3	.	TRBJ1-5	ASSYSMDQGGRSNQPQH
15	TRBV3-1	.	TRBJ2-3	ASSQALAENHTDTQY
11	TRBV28	TRBD1	TRBJ2-1	ASSGTANNEQF
12	TRBV14	.	TRBJ2-3	ASSARLDTDTQY
14	TRBV28	.	TRBJ1-2	ASSLGSTGLGDGYT
10	TRBV2	.	TRBJ1-2	ASSESSYGYT
11	TRBV2	.	TRBJ1-2	ASSSRQEKIYT
11	TRBV5-1	.	TRBJ1-2	ASSLQGVISYT
14	TRBV30	TRBD1	TRBJ1-2	AWRTLKQGAQRGYT
12	TRBV7-9	.	TRBJ1-5	ASSLQGPSQPQH
13	TRBV20-1	.	TRBJ2-3	SARDLRRSTDTKY
17	TRBV3-1	TRBD2	TRBJ2-1	ASSPALGTSGSSYNEQF
11	TRBV10-3	.	TRBJ1-1	AIKGDLNTEAL
12	TRBV11-2	.	TRBJ2-1	ASSLLQGYNEQF
10	TRBV3-1	.	TRBJ2-1	ASSQAPNGQF
18	TRBV6-2/TRBV6-3	TRBD2	TRBJ2-3	ASSYSFAGGTYFTTDTQY
13	TRBV20-1	.	TRBJ2-3	SARDQGREGDTQY
12	TRBV29-1	.	TRBJ1-4	SVVYSATNEKLF
13	TRBV20-1	.	TRBJ1-3	SARGGTNSGNTIY
11	TRBV7-2	.	TRBJ1-1	ASSPYGSTEAF
16	TRBV9	TRBD2	TRBJ2-2	ASSVGTSGRLRTGELF
11	TRBV5-6	.	TRBJ2-5	ASSFGGQETQY
10	TRBV28	.	TRBJ2-4	ASYDRKNIQY
11	TRBV28	.	TRBJ2-2	ASKTGNTGELF
10	TRBV18	.	TRBJ2-7	ASPPTDYEQY
11	TRBV27	.	TRBJ2-7	ASSSAGASEQY
14	TRBV28	.	TRBJ1-1	ASSWAPQGINTEAF
13	TRBV9	.	TRBJ2-7	ASSVIEEPTYEQY
14	TRBV5-6	TRBD2	TRBJ2-1	ASSYWGLAGNNEQF
12	TRBV29-1	TRBD1	TRBJ1-5	SVLDRGLNQPQH
14	TRBV25-1	TRBD2	TRBJ2-1	ASSLSGGRGDNEQF
13	TRBV7-2	.	TRBJ2-3	ASTQGWRGTDTQY
15	TRBV6-6	.	TRBJ2-7	ASSYSRVRAVSYEQY
18	TRBV20-1	TRBD2	TRBJ2-7	SARDFKLVWEGQDYYEQY
13	TRBV19	.	TRBJ1-1	ASSIGGPLNTEAF
14	TRBV28	.	TRBJ2-7	ASSDHPGTPRSEQY
11	TRBV2	.	TRBJ1-1	ASTPRGNTEAF
13	TRBV4-1	.	TRBJ2-3	ASSQNLIGRAVQY
13	TRBV24-1	.	TRBJ2-5	ATSDPGTAQETQY
13	TRBV20-1	.	TRBJ1-4	SAAIPDSSNEKLF
12	TRBV28	TRBD1	TRBJ1-5	ASSPGTGYQPQH